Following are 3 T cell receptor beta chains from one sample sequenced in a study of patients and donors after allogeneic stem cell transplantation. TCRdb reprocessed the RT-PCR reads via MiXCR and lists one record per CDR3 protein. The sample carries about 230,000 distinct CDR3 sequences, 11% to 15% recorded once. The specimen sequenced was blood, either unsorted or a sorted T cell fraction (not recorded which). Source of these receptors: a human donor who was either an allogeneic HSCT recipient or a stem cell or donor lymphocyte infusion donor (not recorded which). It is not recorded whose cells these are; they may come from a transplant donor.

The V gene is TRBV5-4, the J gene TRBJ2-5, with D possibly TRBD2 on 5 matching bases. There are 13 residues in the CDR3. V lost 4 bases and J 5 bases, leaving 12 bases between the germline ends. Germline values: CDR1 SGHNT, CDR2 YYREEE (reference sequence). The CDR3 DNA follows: TGTGCCAGCAGCCCCGTCCGCGGGGAGACCCAGTACTTC. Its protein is CASSPVRGETQYF.

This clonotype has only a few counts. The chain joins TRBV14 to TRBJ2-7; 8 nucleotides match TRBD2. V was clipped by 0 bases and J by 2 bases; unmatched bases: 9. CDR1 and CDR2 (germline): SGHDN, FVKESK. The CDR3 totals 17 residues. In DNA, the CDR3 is TGTGCCAGCAGCCAAGACGGTCCCGGGAGGGCGGCCTACGAGCAGTACTTC. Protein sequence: CASSQDGPGRAAYEQYF.

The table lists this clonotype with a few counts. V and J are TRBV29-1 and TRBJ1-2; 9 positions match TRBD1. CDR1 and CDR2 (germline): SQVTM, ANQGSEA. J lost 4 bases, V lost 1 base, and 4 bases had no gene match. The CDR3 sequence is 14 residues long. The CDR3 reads CSVEGMGQGYGYTF. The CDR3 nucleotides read TGCAGCGTTGAAGGAATGGGACAGGGCTATGGCTACACCTTC.